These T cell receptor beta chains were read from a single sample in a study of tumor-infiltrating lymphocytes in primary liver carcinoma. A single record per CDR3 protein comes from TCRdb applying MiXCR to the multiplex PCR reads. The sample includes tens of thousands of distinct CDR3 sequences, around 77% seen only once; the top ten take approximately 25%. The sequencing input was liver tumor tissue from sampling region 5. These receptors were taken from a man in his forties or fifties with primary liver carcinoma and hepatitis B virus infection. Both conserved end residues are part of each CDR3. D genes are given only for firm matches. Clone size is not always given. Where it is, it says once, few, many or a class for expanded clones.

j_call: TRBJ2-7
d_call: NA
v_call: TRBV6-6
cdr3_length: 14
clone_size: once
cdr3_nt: TGTGCCAGTAGTTACTCTGGCAGGCTCGGCGAGCAGGACTTC
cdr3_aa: CASSYSGRLGEQDF

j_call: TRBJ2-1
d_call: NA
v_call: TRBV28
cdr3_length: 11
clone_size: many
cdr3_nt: TGTGCCAGCAGTTCTTTTTTATCATATCTCTTC
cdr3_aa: CASSSFLSYLF

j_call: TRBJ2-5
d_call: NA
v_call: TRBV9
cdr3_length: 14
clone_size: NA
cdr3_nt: TGTGCCAGCAGCGTACTACAGAGTCGAGAGACCCAGAACTTC
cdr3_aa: CASSVLQSRETQNF

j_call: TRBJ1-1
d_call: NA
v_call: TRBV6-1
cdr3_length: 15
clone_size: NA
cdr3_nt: TGTGCCAGCATATCACCGGGACGGCAAACCACTGAAGTTTTCTTT
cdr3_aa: CASISPGRQTTEVFF

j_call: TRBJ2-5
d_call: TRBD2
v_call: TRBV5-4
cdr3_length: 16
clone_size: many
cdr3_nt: TGTGCCAGCAGCTCCAGACTAGCGGGAGGGTGGGAGACCCAGTACTTC
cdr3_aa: CASSSRLAGGWETQYF

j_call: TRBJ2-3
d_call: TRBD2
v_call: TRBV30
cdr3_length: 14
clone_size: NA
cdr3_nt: TGTGCATGGAGCCGACTAGCGTTCACAGATACGCATTATTTT
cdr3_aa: CAWSRLAFTDTHYF

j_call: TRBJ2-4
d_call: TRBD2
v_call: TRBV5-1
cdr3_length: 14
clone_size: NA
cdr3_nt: TGCGCCAGCATGGAAGCGGGAGCCAAAAACACTAAGTACTTC
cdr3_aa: CASMEAGAKNTKYF

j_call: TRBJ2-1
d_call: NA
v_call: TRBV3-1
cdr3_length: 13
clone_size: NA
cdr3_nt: TGTGCCAGCAGCCAGCAGGGAGGGGGTGAGCAGTTCTTC
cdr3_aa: CASSQQGGGEQFF

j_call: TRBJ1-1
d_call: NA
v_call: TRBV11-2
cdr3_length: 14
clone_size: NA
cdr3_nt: TGTGCCAGCAGCTCCCTCTGGTCGAGCACTGAAGCTTTCTTT
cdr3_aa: CASSSLWSSTEAFF

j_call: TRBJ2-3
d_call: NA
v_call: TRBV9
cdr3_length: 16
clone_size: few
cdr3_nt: TGTGCCAGCAGCCCCGAGGTGGGGGCTATAATAGATACGCAGTATTTT
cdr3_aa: CASSPEVGAIIDTQYF

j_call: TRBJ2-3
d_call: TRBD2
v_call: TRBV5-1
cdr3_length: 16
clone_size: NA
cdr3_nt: TGCGCAAGCAGCTTGGAGTCTAGCGGGAGAACAGATACGCAGTATTTT
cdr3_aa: CASSLESSGRTDTQYF

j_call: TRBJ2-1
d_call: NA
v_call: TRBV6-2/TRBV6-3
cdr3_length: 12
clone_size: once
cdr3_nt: TGTGCCAGCAGGTCCTTCGACGACGAGCAGTTCTTC
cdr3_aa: CASRSFDDEQFF

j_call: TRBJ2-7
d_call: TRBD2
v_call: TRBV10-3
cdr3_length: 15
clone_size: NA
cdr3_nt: TGTGCCATCAGTCAGGGTACTAGCGGTGAATACGAGCAGTACTTC
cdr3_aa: CAISQGTSGEYEQYF

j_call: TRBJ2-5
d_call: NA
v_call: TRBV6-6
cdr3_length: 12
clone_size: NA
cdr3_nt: TGTGCCAGCAGCCCTGTCGCAGAGACCCAGAACTTC
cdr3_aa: CASSPVAETQNF

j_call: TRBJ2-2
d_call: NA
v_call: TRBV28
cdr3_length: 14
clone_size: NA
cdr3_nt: TGTGCCAGCAAGGCTCCTAGCGTGGCTGGGGAGCTGTTTTTT
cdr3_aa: CASKAPSVAGELFF

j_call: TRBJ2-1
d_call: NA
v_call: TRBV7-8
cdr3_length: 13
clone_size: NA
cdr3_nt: TGTGCCAGCACCTCACTAGTTTCAAATGAGCAGTTCTTC
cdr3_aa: CASTSLVSNEQFF

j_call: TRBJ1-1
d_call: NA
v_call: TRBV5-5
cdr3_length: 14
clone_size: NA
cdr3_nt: TGTGCCAGCAGCATGTACTACAGGGAGGTTGAAGCTTTCTTT
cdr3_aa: CASSMYYREVEAFF

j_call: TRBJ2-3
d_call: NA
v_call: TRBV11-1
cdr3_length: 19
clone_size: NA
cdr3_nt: TGTGCCAGCAGCTCTGGGGGAAGCTCTGTTGGAGTCCACACAGATATGCAGTATTTT
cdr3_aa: CASSSGGSSVGVHTDMQYF

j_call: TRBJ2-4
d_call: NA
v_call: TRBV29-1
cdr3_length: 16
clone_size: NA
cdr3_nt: TGTAGCGTTGTTGCCCTAAGCCGGCTAGTCAAAAACATTCAGTACTTC
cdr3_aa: CSVVALSRLVKNIQYF

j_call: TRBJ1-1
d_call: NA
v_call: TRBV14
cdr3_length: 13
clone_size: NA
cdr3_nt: TGTGCTAGCAGCCAAGAGGTTCAGTTGGGGGCTTTCTTT
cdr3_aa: CASSQEVQLGAFF

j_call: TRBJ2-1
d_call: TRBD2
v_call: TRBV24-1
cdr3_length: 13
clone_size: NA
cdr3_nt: TGTGCCACCATGCTAGCGGGAGGCAATGAGCAATTCTTC
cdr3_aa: CATMLAGGNEQFF

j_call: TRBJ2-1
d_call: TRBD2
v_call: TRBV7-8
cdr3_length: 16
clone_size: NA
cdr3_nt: TGTGCCAGCAGCTATCTAGCGGGAGGGCCCTACAATGTGCAGTTCTTC
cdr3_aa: CASSYLAGGPYNVQFF

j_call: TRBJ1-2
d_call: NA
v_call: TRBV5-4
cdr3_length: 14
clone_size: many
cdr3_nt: TGTGCCAGCAGGCCAGGGACCGCTAACTATGGCTACACCTTC
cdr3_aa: CASRPGTANYGYTF

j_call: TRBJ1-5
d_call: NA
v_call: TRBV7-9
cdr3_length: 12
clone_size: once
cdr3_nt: TGTGCCAGCAGCATAGCGGATGCACCCCAGCATTTT
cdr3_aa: CASSIADAPQHF

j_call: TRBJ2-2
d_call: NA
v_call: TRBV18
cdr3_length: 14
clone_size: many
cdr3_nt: TGTGCCAGCTCACCAAGGGAAACGGCCGGGGAGCTGTTTTTT
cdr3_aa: CASSPRETAGELFF

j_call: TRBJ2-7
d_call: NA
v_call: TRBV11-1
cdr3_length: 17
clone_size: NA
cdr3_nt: TGTGCCAGCAGCTTAGGGCCGACTGGTGAAAGCTCCTGCGAGCAGCACTTC
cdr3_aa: CASSLGPTGESSCEQHF

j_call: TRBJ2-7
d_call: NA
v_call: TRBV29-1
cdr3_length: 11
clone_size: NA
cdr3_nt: TGCAGCGTTGCCTGGGCCTCAGAGCAGTACTTC
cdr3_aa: CSVAWASEQYF

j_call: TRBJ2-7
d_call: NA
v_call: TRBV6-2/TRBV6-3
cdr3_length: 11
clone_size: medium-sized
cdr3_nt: TGTGCCGGGTCGGCGGGCTACGAGCAGTACTTC
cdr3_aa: CAGSAGYEQYF

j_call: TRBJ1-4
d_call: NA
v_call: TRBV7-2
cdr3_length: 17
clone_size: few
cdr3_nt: TGTGCCAGCAGCAAAAGGGCAGGGAGGGGAACAGAGGAAAAACTGTTTTTT
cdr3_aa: CASSKRAGRGTEEKLFF

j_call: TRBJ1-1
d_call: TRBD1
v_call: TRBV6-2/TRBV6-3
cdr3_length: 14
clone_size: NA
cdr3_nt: TGTGCCAACAGCTCTCTAAGGACAGGGACAGAAGCTTTCTTT
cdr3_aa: CANSSLRTGTEAFF

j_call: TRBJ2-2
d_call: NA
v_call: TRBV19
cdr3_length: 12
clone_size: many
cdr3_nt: TGTGCCAGTAGACCGACGGCCGGGGAGCTGTTTTTT
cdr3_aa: CASRPTAGELFF

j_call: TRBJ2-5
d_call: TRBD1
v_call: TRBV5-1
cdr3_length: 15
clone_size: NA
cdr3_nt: TGCGCCAGCAACTTACCAGGGGGCGAAGGAGAGACCCAGTATTTC
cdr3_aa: CASNLPGGEGETQYF

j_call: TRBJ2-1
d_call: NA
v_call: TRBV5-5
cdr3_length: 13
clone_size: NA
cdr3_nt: TGTGCCAGCGGCTACCGAACGGGCAATGAGCACTTCTTC
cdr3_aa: CASGYRTGNEHFF

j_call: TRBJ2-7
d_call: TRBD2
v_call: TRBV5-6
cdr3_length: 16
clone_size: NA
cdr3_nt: TGTGCCAGCAGCTCTGGACCAGCGGGAGGCCTCTACGAACAGTACTTC
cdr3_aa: CASSSGPAGGLYEQYF

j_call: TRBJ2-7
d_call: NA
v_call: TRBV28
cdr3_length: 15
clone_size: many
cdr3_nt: TGTGCCAGCAGTCCCCCGGGGGCAGCTTCCTACGAGCAGTACTTC
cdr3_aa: CASSPPGAASYEQYF

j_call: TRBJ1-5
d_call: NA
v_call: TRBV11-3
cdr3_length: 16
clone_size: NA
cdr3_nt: TGTGCCAGCAACGACCCACAGCGGGGGGTCAATCAGCCCCAGCATTTT
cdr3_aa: CASNDPQRGVNQPQHF

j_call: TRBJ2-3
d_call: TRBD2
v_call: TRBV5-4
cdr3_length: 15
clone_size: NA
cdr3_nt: TGTGCCAGCAGCAAGGGACTAGTGGTCACAGATACGCAGTATTTT
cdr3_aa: CASSKGLVVTDTQYF

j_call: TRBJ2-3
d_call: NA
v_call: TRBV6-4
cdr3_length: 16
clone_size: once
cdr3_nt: TGTGTCAGTAGTGACAGCTCTGGCGGGAGCACAGATACGCAGTATTTT
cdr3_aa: CVSSDSSGGSTDTQYF

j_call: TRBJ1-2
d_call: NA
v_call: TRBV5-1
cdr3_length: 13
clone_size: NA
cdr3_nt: TGCGCCAGTAGCTTGGGACTTCTGCGGTCCTACACCTTC
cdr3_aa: CASSLGLLRSYTF

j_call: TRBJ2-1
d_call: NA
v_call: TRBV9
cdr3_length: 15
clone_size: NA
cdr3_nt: TGTGCCAGTAGCGTCGGGACTTTAGGTAACAATGAGCAGTTCTTC
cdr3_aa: CASSVGTLGNNEQFF

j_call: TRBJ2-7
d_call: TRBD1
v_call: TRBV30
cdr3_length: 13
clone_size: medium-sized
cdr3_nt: TGTGCCTGGACCTCCCGGGACAGCTACGAGCAGTACTTC
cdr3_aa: CAWTSRDSYEQYF

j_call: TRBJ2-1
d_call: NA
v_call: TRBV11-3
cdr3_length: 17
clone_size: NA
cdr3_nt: TGTGCCAACAGCTTAGGGGAAGGCGCTAATTCATACAATGAGCAGTTCTTC
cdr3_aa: CANSLGEGANSYNEQFF

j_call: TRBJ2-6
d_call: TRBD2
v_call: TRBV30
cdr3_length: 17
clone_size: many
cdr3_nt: TGTGCCTGGACGGGACTAGCGGGGGTCTCTGGGGCCAACGTCCTGACTTTC
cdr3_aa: CAWTGLAGVSGANVLTF

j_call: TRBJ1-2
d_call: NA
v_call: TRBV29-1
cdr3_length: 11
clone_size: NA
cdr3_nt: TGCAGCGTTGCCAGGGGAGATGGATACATCTTC
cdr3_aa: CSVARGDGYIF

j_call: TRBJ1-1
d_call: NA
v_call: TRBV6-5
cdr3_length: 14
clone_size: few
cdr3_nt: TGTGCCAGCAGTTACGGGGGGACGTCGACTGAAGCTTTCTTT
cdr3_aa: CASSYGGTSTEAFF

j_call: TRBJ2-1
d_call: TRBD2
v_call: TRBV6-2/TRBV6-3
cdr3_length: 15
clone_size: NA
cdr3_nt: TGCGCCACCCAGCAGATCGGGAGGGCCTACAATGAGGAGTTCTTC
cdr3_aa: CATQQIGRAYNEEFF

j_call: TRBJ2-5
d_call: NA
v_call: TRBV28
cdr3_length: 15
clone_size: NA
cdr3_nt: TGTGTCAGCAGTTTCCCCAGTCCAGGGGAAGAGATCCAGTACTTC
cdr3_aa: CVSSFPSPGEEIQYF

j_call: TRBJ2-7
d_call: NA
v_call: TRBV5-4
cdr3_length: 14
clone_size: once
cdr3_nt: TGTGCCAGCAACTTCGGGGGACAGACCTACGAGCAGCACTTC
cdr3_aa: CASNFGGQTYEQHF

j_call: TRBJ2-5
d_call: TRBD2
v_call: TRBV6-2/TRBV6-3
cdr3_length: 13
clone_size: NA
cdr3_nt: TGTGCCAGCAGTTCCGGACTAGCGAACGCTCAGAACTTC
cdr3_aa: CASSSGLANAQNF

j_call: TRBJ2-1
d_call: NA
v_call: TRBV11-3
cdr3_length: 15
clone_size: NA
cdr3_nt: TGTGCCAGCACCTTAAGACAGAGCCCCTACAATGAGCACTTCTTC
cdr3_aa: CASTLRQSPYNEHFF

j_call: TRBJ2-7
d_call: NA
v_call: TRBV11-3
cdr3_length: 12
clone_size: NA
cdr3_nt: TGTGCCAGCAGCTCCCGATGGGGGGAACGGTACTTC
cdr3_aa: CASSSRWGERYF

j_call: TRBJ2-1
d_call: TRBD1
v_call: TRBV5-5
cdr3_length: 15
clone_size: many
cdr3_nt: TGTGCCAGCAGCCCTGGACAGGGTTCCTACAATGAGCAGTTCTTC
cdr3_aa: CASSPGQGSYNEQFF

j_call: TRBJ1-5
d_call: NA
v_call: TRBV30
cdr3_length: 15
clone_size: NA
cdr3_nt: TGTGTCTGGAGTGGTGGGATGGGGTCCAATCAGCCCCAGCATTTT
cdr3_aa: CVWSGGMGSNQPQHF

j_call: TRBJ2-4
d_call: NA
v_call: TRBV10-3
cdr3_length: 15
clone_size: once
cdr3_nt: TGTGCCATTCGGGAGGTCGGGGGCCTCAAAAACATTCAGTACTTC
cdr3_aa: CAIREVGGLKNIQYF

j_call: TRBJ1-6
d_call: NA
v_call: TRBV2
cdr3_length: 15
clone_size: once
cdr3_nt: TGTGCTAGCCGGGAGGGGTCAGGGGAGTACTCACCCCTCCTCTTT
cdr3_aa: CASREGSGEYSPLLF